Included here is one T cell receptor beta chain sequence, with context. Its specificity is not known. The data are from a study of cytomegalovirus exposure and HLA in healthy donors. The wider study: Sequencing of about 179 million T cells in an earlier analysis found 120 million or so unique TCR beta sequences.

Researchers ran the PCR with 60 Vbeta and 13 Jbeta primers. Profiling relied on immunoSEQ multiplex PCR, and the TCRdb table lists in-frame clones only, not all of them. Altogether roughly 80,000 clones are present, about 68% being singletons, with the ten largest covering 6.9%. Study-level findings and limits: TCR beta sequences numbering around 15,000 were associated with HLA alleles at 0.05 false discovery rate in a later analysis. In a later analysis, TCR beta V- and J-gene trimming was associated with a missense DCLRE1C variant.

This CDR3 has 14 amino acids. The J segment lost 5 bases and the V segment lost 4 bases, leaving 8 bases of the junction unmatched. Germline CDR1 is SGHKS and CDR2 is YYEKEE (reference sequence). What was sequenced was PBMCs. The chain employs TRBV5-5 and TRBJ2-5; 7 nucleotides match TRBD1. The clonotype originates from a woman aged 45-60 years in good health and CMV-seropositive. Written as DNA, the CDR3 is TGTGCCAGCAGCACCAGACAGGGTTGGGAGACCCAGTACTTC. Its protein product is CASSTRQGWETQYF. The whole variable domain, filled in from reference TRBV5-5 and TRBJ2-5, reads DAGVTQSPTHLIKTRGQQVTLRCSPISGHKSVSWYQQVLGQGPQFIFQYYEKEERGRGNFPDRFSARQFPNYSSELNVNALLLGDSALYLCASSTRQGWETQYFGPGTRLLVL.